These 32 T cell receptor beta chains came from one sample sequenced in a study of beta chain features in type 1 diabetes. Regarding the study as a whole: Type 1 diabetes patients showed a moderate but significant shortening of TCRB CDR3s in all four CD4+ subsets.

Which antigens these TCRs recognize remains unknown. What was sequenced were expressed TCRB transcripts, since all of the isolated RNA had been reverse transcribed. The method was immunoSEQ multiplex PCR; TCRdb's version includes in-frame clones alone and lacks a portion of them. Of 500,000 to 850,000 clones listed, around 15% are singletons. Sequenced material: naive CD4+ T cells from blood. Receptors originate from a man between 18 and 29 years old with type 1 diabetes.

With regard to this clone: A junction boundary mismatches the germline segment, possibly from a read error. The chain couples TRBV7-7 to TRBJ2-7; 9 positions match TRBD1. The CDR3 consists of 13 residues. In germline, CDR1 is SSHAT, CDR2 FNYEAQ (reference sequence). The CDR3 region is CASSRDREYEQYF. The CDR3 bases are TGTGCTAGCAGCCGGGACAGGGAATACGAGCAGTACTTC.

This clone has only a few counts. J is TRBJ1-2 and V is TRBV30; D gene unclear. This CDR3 is 11 amino acids long. With 3 bases removed from V and 8 bases from J, the gap between germline ends came to 10 bases. Germline V CDR1 and CDR2: GTSNPN, SVGIG (reference sequence). The CDR3: CAWRGDWGYTF. CDR3 nucleotides: TGTGCCTGGAGAGGAGACTGGGGCTACACCTTC.

This clone has just a few counts. This chain links TRBV30 with TRBJ1-5, with D possibly TRBD1 on 6 matching bases. V lost 0 bases and J 7 bases, leaving 19 bases between the germline ends. The CDR3 extends over 16 amino acids. CDR1 GTSNPN and CDR2 SVGIG come from the germline V gene (reference sequence). DNA for the CDR3: TGTGCCTGGAGTGTGGGGGGACATTCAAGGGAGCAGCCCCAGCATTTT. Its translation: CAWSVGGHSREQPQHF.

Details on this clone: Additional DNA sequences in this sample encode the identical CDR3. The chain employs TRBV7-2 and TRBJ1-2; D is uncertain. The CDR3 is 12 residues long. V was shortened by 3 bases and J by 3 bases, with 5 bases between the two germline ends. The germline gives CDR1 SGHTA, CDR2 FQGNSA. This CDR3 reads CASSFGDYGYTF. CDR3 sequence (DNA): TGTGCCAGCAGCTTCGGTGACTATGGCTACACCTTC.

This clone was counted between two and nine times. The chain combines TRBV30 with TRBJ1-1; no clear D gene. The CDR3 has 12 amino acids. Trimming cost V 2 bases and J 1 base, with 5 bases left between them. Germline V gene lookup returns CDR1 GTSNPN and CDR2 SVGIG (reference sequence). In DNA form, the CDR3 reads TGTGCCTGGAGTCGTACGAACACTGAAGCTTTCTTT. Translated, it gives CAWSRTNTEAFF.

This clone was seen only a few times. The junction shows a germline mismatch at one end, possibly a read error. The genes are TRBV7-7 and TRBJ2-5; D not resolved. Germline V gene sequence: CDR1 SSHAT, CDR2 FNYEAQ (reference sequence). This CDR3 spans 14 amino acids. The CDR3 coding sequence is TGTGCTAGCAGCTCAAAGGGTATAGGCGAGACCCAGTACTTC. Translating gives CASSSKGIGETQYF.

The genes are TRBV7-2 and TRBJ1-5, with TRBD1 identical over 9 bases. The CDR3 runs 18 residues. Germline values: CDR1 SGHTA, CDR2 FQGNSA. J was trimmed by 9 bases and V by 5 bases; bases with no gene match: 20. The CDR3: CASSPGPLQGAAERPQHF. The CDR3 nucleotides are TGTGCCAGCAGCCCAGGCCCGCTACAGGGGGCGGCTGAAAGGCCCCAGCATTTT.

There are a few counts of this clone. The chain uses TRBV4-3 and TRBJ1-2; 8 nucleotides agree with TRBD1. The V gene end was trimmed by 4 bases and the J gene end by 4 bases; junction bases not matched to a gene: 8. Germline V gene sequence: CDR1 LGHNA, CDR2 YSLEER. The CDR3 is made up of 15 amino acids. The CDR3: CASSLDRGLIYGYTF. As DNA, the CDR3 is TGCGCCAGCAGCCTTGACAGGGGCCTGATCTATGGCTACACCTTC.

In the case of this clone: An end of the junction does not agree with germline; a read error may underlie this. The gene calls are TRBV30 and TRBJ1-4; D perhaps matches TRBD1 (5 bases). CDR3 length: 14 amino acids. CDR1 and CDR2 (germline): GTSNPN, SVGIG (reference sequence). CDR3 residues: CARRGGGSDEKLFF. Written as DNA, the CDR3 is TGTGCCCGGAGGGGTGGGGGTTCGGATGAAAAACTGTTTTTT.

V and J are TRBV4-3 and TRBJ2-2; D is possibly TRBD1 (6 bases). The ends were cut back, 1 base at V and 0 bases at J, with 6 bases in the middle. In germline, CDR1 is LGHNA, CDR2 YSLEER. This CDR3 region has 15 residues. CDR3 DNA: TGCGCCAGCAGCCAAGGGGACACGAACACCGGGGAGCTGTTTTTT. It translates to CASSQGDTNTGELFF.

This clone was detected only a few times. This chain links TRBV29-1 with TRBJ2-2; no clear D. Per germline, CDR1 SQVTM and CDR2 ANQGSEA. The V end lost 0 bases, the J end lost 5 bases, and 16 bases lay between the germline ends. The CDR3 has 16 amino acids. The CDR3 DNA follows: TGCAGCGTTGAAGATCGGTTACTACGAGGTACCGGGGAGCTGTTTTTT. This encodes CSVEDRLLRGTGELFF.

This clone was recorded a few times. V usage is TRBV27 and J usage is TRBJ2-7; 7 bases match TRBD2. Trimming cost V 0 bases and J 3 bases; bases outside gene matches: 11. The CDR3 is 17 residues long. Germline CDR1 and CDR2: MNHEY and SMNVEV (reference sequence). The CDR3 DNA is TGTGCCAGCAGTTTATCGGGGGGGAGAAAGGCCAGCTACGAGCAGTACTTC. It encodes CASSLSGGRKASYEQYF.

This chain connects TRBV1 to TRBJ2-7. TRBV1 is a pseudogene. This CDR3 region has 14 residues. CDR3 protein: CTSSIQPGTYEQYF. The CDR3, as DNA: TGCACCAGCAGCATCCAGCCCGGTACCTACGAGCAGTACTTC.

This chain links TRBV10-3 with TRBJ2-7; the D gene could be TRBD1 or TRBD2 (5 bases each). With 6 bases removed from V and 3 bases from J, the gap between germline ends came to 15 bases. Germline-derived CDR1 and CDR2 are ENHRY and SYGVKD. The CDR3 has 14 residues. The CDR3 DNA sequence: TGTGCCATCAGAGGACGGGGCCCTATCTACGAGCAGTACTTC. It is translated as CAIRGRGPIYEQYF.

This clone was seen only a few times. J is TRBJ2-1 and V is TRBV30; 12 bases fit TRBD2. V shed 1 base and J 8 bases; nucleotides not matched to a gene: 9. The CDR3 extends over 16 amino acids. CDR1 and CDR2 from the germline V gene are GTSNPN and SVGIG (reference sequence). The CDR3 loop reads CAWSALAGGAIYEQFF. DNA of the CDR3: TGTGCCTGGAGTGCGCTAGCGGGGGGGGCCATATATGAGCAGTTCTTC.

This clone turned up a few times. This chain links TRBV1 with TRBJ1-5; the DNA was not compared with TRBD1, the D call given in the table. TRBV1 is marked as a pseudogene. This CDR3 comprises 19 residues. In nucleotides, the CDR3 is TGCACCAGCAGCCAAGTCTCCCCCGGGACAGGGAAGAACAATCAGCCCCAGCATTTT. Translation gives CTSSQVSPGTGKNNQPQHF.

This sequence joins TRBV19 and TRBJ2-7, with 10 bases that match TRBD1. Looked up from germline, CDR1 is LNHDA and CDR2 is SQIVND (reference sequence). CDR3 length: 16 amino acids. Trimming took 4 bases from V and 1 from J; bases not matched to a gene: 7. This chain's CDR3 is CASSTHGTGASYEQYF. CDR3 coding DNA: TGTGCCAGTAGTACCCATGGGACAGGGGCGTCCTACGAGCAGTACTTC.

Only a few counts were recorded for this clone. This CDR3 reads CSVERAPSYNEQFF. CDR3 sequence (DNA): TGCAGCGTTGAAAGGGCACCCTCCTACAATGAGCAGTTCTTC. The chain uses TRBV29-1 and TRBJ2-1; D uncertain. The germline V gene has CDR1 SQVTM and CDR2 ANQGSEA. V was clipped by 2 bases and J by 0 bases, with 8 bases between them. The CDR3 has 14 amino acids.

The V and J genes are TRBV7-3 and TRBJ2-5, with TRBD2 matching over 7 bases. Trimming took 2 bases from V and 2 from J; bases not matched to a gene: 8. The CDR3 is 16 amino acids. Germline V lookup: CDR1 SGHTA, CDR2 FQGTGA. The DNA for the CDR3 is TGTGCCAGCAGCTTAGCGGCTAGCGGATATCAAGAGACCCAGTACTTC. Its translation is CASSLAASGYQETQYF.

This clone was counted a few times. The rearrangement joins TRBV2 to TRBJ1-5, with TRBD1 as a possible D gene (6 bases). The CDR3 runs 16 residues. V lost 7 bases, J lost 3 bases, and 19 bases lay in between. In germline, CDR1 is SNHLY, CDR2 FYNNEI. The CDR3 loop reads CASTRATGIVNQPQHF. The DNA for the CDR3 is TGTGCCAGCACCAGAGCGACAGGAATAGTCAATCAGCCCCAGCATTTT. The variable domain in full, completed from reference TRBV2 and TRBJ1-5, reads EPEVTQTPSHQVTQMGQEVILRCVPISNHLYFYWYRQILGQKVEFLVSFYNNEISEKSEIFDDQFSVERPDGSNFTLKIRSTKLEDSAMYFCASTRATGIVNQPQHFGDGTRLSIL.

V is TRBV2 and J is TRBJ2-4; TRBD1 agrees at 10 bases. The germline V gene encodes CDR1 SNHLY and CDR2 FYNNEI. J was trimmed by 7 bases and V by 7 bases; bases with no gene match: 1. This CDR3 has 12 amino acids. The CDR3 coding sequence is TGTGCCAGCAAGGGACAGGGGAACATTCAGTACTTC. It is translated as CASKGQGNIQYF.

CDR3 in amino acids: CASSLGPGTVQETQYF. The CDR3 region has the DNA TGCGCCAGCAGCTTGGGACCCGGGACGGTACAAGAGACCCAGTACTTC. The chain recombines TRBV5-1 with TRBJ2-5, with D perhaps being TRBD1 or TRBD2 (5 bases each). The germline CDR1 and CDR2 sequences are SGHRS and YFSETQ. Trimming stripped 0 bases from V and 2 bases from J, with 14 bases between. This CDR3 is 16 amino acids long.

The chain joins TRBV30 to TRBJ2-5, with D perhaps matching TRBD2 (5 bases). Germline CDR1 and CDR2: GTSNPN and SVGIG (reference sequence). V lost 2 bases to trimming and J lost 9 bases, with 7 bases between them. This CDR3 comprises 10 residues. CDR3 in amino acids: CAWSSGPQYF. In DNA form, the CDR3 reads TGTGCCTGGAGTAGCGGCCCCCAGTACTTC.

This clone was seen only a few times. The CDR3: CAWSVQARLNNSPLHF. The CDR3 DNA reads TGTGCCTGGAGTGTACAGGCACGGCTTAATAATTCACCCCTCCACTTT. The rearrangement links TRBV30 to TRBJ1-6; tentative D call: TRBD1 (5 bases). The length of the CDR3 is 16 residues. Trimming stripped 0 bases from V and 5 bases from J, with 14 bases between. CDR1 and CDR2 (germline): GTSNPN, SVGIG (reference sequence).

This clone has just a few counts. The chain links TRBV29-1 to TRBJ2-7; D uncertain. This CDR3 comprises 11 residues. Germline assignment: CDR1 SQVTM and CDR2 ANQGSEA. Trimming pared 8 bases from V and 3 bases from J, leaving 11 bases between. CDR3 nucleotide sequence: TGCAGCTTCATTTTACGCTACGAGCAGTACTTC. Protein: CSFILRYEQYF.

The chain has TRBV14 and TRBJ2-1; TRBD1 is a possible D gene (6 bases). The CDR3 length is 14 residues. CDR1 SGHDN and CDR2 FVKESK come from the germline V gene. Trimming removed 4 bases from V and 4 bases from J, with 11 bases in between. The CDR3 region has the DNA TGTGCCAGCAGCCCGGACAGCTGGTACAATGAGCAGTTCTTC. It yields the protein CASSPDSWYNEQFF.

The chain links TRBV28 to TRBJ2-3; 11 positions agree with TRBD2. V was clipped by 1 base and J by 6 bases; unmatched bases: 9. Germline V gives CDR1 MDHEN, CDR2 SYDVKM. There are 17 residues in the CDR3. As DNA, the CDR3 is TGTGCCAGCAGTTTATTGGTTAGCGGGGGGGCGCGGGATACGCAGTATTTT. This codes for CASSLLVSGGARDTQYF.

Only a few counts were recorded for this clone. This sequence joins TRBV9 and TRBJ2-1, with D tentatively TRBD2 (5 bases). Trimming left V 5 bases short and J 8 bases short, with 14 bases between. This CDR3 has 13 residues. Germline-derived CDR1 and CDR2 are SGDLS and YYNGEE. CDR3 amino acids: CASSTRVQDEQFF. In DNA form, the CDR3 reads TGTGCCAGCAGTACTAGGGTGCAAGATGAGCAGTTCTTC.

V is TRBV11-1 and J is TRBJ2-7; either TRBD1 or TRBD2 may supply D (5 bases each). Per germline, CDR1 SGHAT and CDR2 FQDESV (reference sequence). Trimming removed 6 bases at V and 3 bases at J, with 9 bases between. The CDR3 length is 12 residues. CDR3 region: CASRGTLYEQYF. CDR3 nucleotides: TGTGCCAGCAGAGGGACCCTCTACGAGCAGTACTTC.

The chain employs TRBV9 and TRBJ2-2; 9 bases match TRBD1. The V gene's germline CDR1 is SGDLS and CDR2 YYNGEE. The length of the CDR3 is 16 residues. J gave up 5 bases and V 3 bases, and 8 bases lay outside the gene matches. CDR3 sequence (DNA): TGTGCCAGCAGCGCTAGCCGGACAGGGGTTACCGGGGAGCTGTTTTTT. Its translation is CASSASRTGVTGELFF.

The chain has TRBV28 and TRBJ1-6, with 9 bases aligning to TRBD1. V trimming: 5 bases; J trimming: 7 bases; junction bases outside the gene matches: 12. Germline CDR1 MDHEN, CDR2 SYDVKM. The CDR3 runs to 17 residues. The CDR3 DNA sequence: TGTGCCAGCAGTCTCACCTTCTCCGGGACAGGGAATTCACCCCTCCACTTT. It encodes CASSLTFSGTGNSPLHF.

This clone has more than one count but fewer than ten. This chain connects TRBV29-1 to TRBJ2-7; D gene uncertain. Germline values: CDR1 SQVTM, CDR2 ANQGSEA. The germline V and J ends were trimmed by 1 base and 1 base, with 14 bases remaining between them. The CDR3 contains 15 residues. In DNA, the CDR3 is TGCAGCGTTGAAGTGAAGGGTACGTTGTCCTACGAGCAGTACTTC. Amino acid sequence: CSVEVKGTLSYEQYF.